The 14 T cell receptor beta chains in this list originate from one sample, sequenced in a study of shared clonotypes between healthy human individuals. Clones were read by immunoSEQ multiplex PCR, and TCRdb kept only the in-frame ones, dropping some. The sample has 2 million to 2.5 million clones, less than 95% seen once. Sample: naive CD4+ T cells from PBMCs. Subset here: CD45RA+ positively selected. The receptors here all came from a young man in good health. Some clones in this sample may be carry-over from other donors' samples.

V gene TRBV6-1 combines with J gene TRBJ2-1; D unclear. The ends were cut back, 6 bases at V and 5 bases at J, with 14 bases in the middle. The CDR3 runs 14 residues. Germline CDR1 MNHNS, CDR2 SASEGT. The CDR3 spells CASRVPGHNNEQFF. In DNA, the CDR3 is TGTGCCAGCAGGGTCCCTGGCCACAACAATGAGCAGTTCTTC.

The chain's CDR3 is CASSFPTLGGKPQHF. In DNA, the CDR3 is TGTGCCAGCAGTTTCCCCACCCTAGGGGGAAAGCCCCAGCATTTT. The chain links TRBV28 to TRBJ1-5; weak D call: TRBD1 (6 bases). Trimming removed 3 bases at V and 8 bases at J, with 17 bases between. Germline-derived CDR1 and CDR2 are MDHEN and SYDVKM. The CDR3 runs to 15 residues. The variable domain in full, with the rest retrieved from reference TRBV28 and TRBJ1-5, is DVKVTQSSRYLVKRTGEKVFLECVQDMDHENMFWYRQDPGLGLRLIYFSYDVKMKEKGDIPEGYSVSREKKERFSLILESASTNQTSMYLCASSFPTLGGKPQHFGDGTRLSIL.

This clone was detected only once. This CDR3 is also generated by other DNA sequences in the sample. The chain is built from TRBV5-4 and TRBJ2-2; perhaps TRBD2 as D (6 bases). The V and J ends lost 3 bases and 4 bases respectively, with 13 bases between them. The CDR3 consists of 15 residues. Germline V gene sequence: CDR1 SGHNT, CDR2 YYREEE (reference sequence). The CDR3 bases are TGTGCCAGCAGCTCGCGGCAGGGAGGCACCGGGGAGCTGTTTTTT. Translating gives CASSSRQGGTGELFF.

V gene TRBV18 combines with J gene TRBJ2-1; maybe TRBD2 (5 bases). V was shortened by 5 bases and J by 8 bases, with 13 bases between the two germline ends. CDR1 and CDR2 from the germline V gene are KGHSH and LQKENI. The CDR3 loop spans 13 amino acids. The CDR3 reads CASSRTSSYEQFF. CDR3 coding DNA: TGTGCCAGCTCAAGAACTAGTTCTTATGAGCAGTTCTTC.

This sequence joins TRBV30 and TRBJ2-7, with D maybe TRBD2 (5 bases). The CDR3 is made up of 12 amino acids. Germline assignment: CDR1 GTSNPN and CDR2 SVGIG (reference sequence). Trimming removed 0 bases at V and 3 bases at J, with 6 bases between. The DNA for the CDR3 is TGTGCCTGGAGTGTAGAGGGCTACGAGCAGTACTTC. It codes for CAWSVEGYEQYF.

This chain connects TRBV5-1 to TRBJ2-3; the D call may be TRBD1 or TRBD2 (5 bases each). Trimming removed 0 bases at V and 1 base at J, with 9 bases between. CDR3 length: 15 residues. CDR1 and CDR2 (germline): SGHRS, YFSETQ. The CDR3: CASSLDGAGTDTQYF. CDR3 bases: TGCGCCAGCAGCTTGGACGGGGCTGGCACAGATACGCAGTATTTT.

The chain uses TRBV9 and TRBJ2-7; TRBD1 matches at 7 bases. The V gene end was trimmed by 2 bases and the J gene end by 3 bases; junction bases not matched to a gene: 5. The length of the CDR3 is 14 residues. Germline values: CDR1 SGDLS, CDR2 YYNGEE. CDR3 nucleotides: TGTGCCAGCAGCGTGAGATCAGGGGGCTACGAGCAGTACTTC. It specifies CASSVRSGGYEQYF.

Of note for this clone: At one end, the junction sequence differs from germline, possibly due to a read error. V gene TRBV5-4 combines with J gene TRBJ2-7; 8 nucleotides line up with TRBD2. CDR1 is SGHNT and CDR2 is YYREEE in the germline V gene (reference sequence). The CDR3 covers 15 residues. CDR3 nucleotides: TGTGCCAGCAGCCTAATGAGCGGGAGCTCCACAGCGGAGAACTTC. As protein: CASSLMSGSSTAENF.

This clone appeared once. The chain combines TRBV14 with TRBJ1-5, with D perhaps TRBD1 (6 bases). Germline-derived CDR1 and CDR2 are SGHDN and FVKESK. The CDR3 totals 13 residues. Trimming pared 8 bases from V and 3 bases from J, leaving 11 bases between. CDR3 amino acids: CASSQGFNQPQHF. The CDR3 DNA is TGTGCCAGCTCTCAGGGGTTCAATCAGCCCCAGCATTTT.

The chain combines TRBV4-2 with TRBJ1-3; D remains ambiguous. Trimming removed 3 bases from V and 7 bases from J, with 7 bases in between. Per germline, CDR1 LGHNA and CDR2 YNFKEQ. The CDR3 runs 12 residues. The CDR3 spells CASSQIGNTIYF. The CDR3, as DNA: TGTGCCAGCAGCCAGATAGGTAACACCATATATTTT.

The J gene is TRBJ1-1, the V gene TRBV7-2, with no clear D. The CDR3 is 13 amino acids. Trimming pared 3 bases from V and 5 bases from J, leaving 10 bases between. CDR1 and CDR2 (germline): SGHTA, FQGNSA. DNA of the CDR3: TGTGCCAGCAGCTTGCAGGTTCAGACTGAAGCTTTCTTT. As protein: CASSLQVQTEAFF.

The chain links TRBV30 to TRBJ2-2; D ambiguous. Germline V gene sequence: CDR1 GTSNPN, CDR2 SVGIG (reference sequence). This CDR3 is built from 12 residues. With 2 bases removed from V and 6 bases from J, the gap between germline ends came to 7 bases. Here the CDR3 reads CAWSNLPGELFF. CDR3 coding DNA: TGTGCCTGGAGTAATCTACCCGGGGAGCTGTTTTTT.

This sequence joins TRBV28 and TRBJ2-5; 13 nucleotides agree with TRBD2. Unmatched junction bases numbered 7, after V lost 4 bases and J lost 5 bases. Per germline, CDR1 MDHEN and CDR2 SYDVKM. The CDR3 contains 16 residues. CDR3 in amino acids: CASSSLAGGKLETQYF. DNA for the CDR3: TGTGCCAGCAGTTCACTAGCGGGAGGGAAGTTGGAGACCCAGTACTTC.

About this clone itself: Distinct nucleotide sequences in the sample also encode this CDR3. The chain combines TRBV20-1 with TRBJ2-7, with D tentatively TRBD1 (6 bases). Trimming shortened V by 3 bases and J by 6 bases, and 9 bases separated the two germline ends. The CDR3 is made up of 11 amino acids. From germline, CDR1 is DFQATT and CDR2 SNEGSKA (reference sequence). The CDR3 DNA reads as TGCAGTGCTAGCCGCAGGGGCGAGCAGTACTTC. Its translation is CSASRRGEQYF.